The TCR beta chain described here comes from a study of blood T cell repertoires in COVID-19. About the study: Researchers got acute and convalescent COVID-19 samples from the United States, Italy and Spain. T cells, B-cell-depleted T cells, or PBMCs provided the cDNA or gDNA that served as material.

Germline V CDR1 and CDR2: SGHTA, FQGNSA. V gave up 3 bases and J gave up 0 bases; unmatched junction bases: 8. The CDR3 is 17 amino acids. Source study methods: Amplification of reference gene primers provided the estimated nucleated cell counts. Profiling relied on immunoSEQ multiplex PCR, and the TCRdb table lists in-frame clones only, not all of them. The D gene and trimming were derived from the DNA, and the V and J assignments and clone size from that table. Among about 80,000 clones listed, 80% to 90% were seen once. This TCR derives from a man older than 75 with active or convalescent COVID-19. V gene TRBV7-2 combines with J gene TRBJ2-3, with 8 positions matching TRBD2. The specimen was peripheral blood. CDR3 protein: CASSLVLAGSSTDTQYF. CDR3 coding DNA: TGTGCCAGCAGCTTGGTTCTAGCGGGTTCTAGCACAGATACGCAGTATTTT.